This record looks at one T cell receptor (beta chain) sequence and its context. Antigen unknown. Unstimulated Tregs (CD4+CD25+CD127-) and CD4+CD25- non-Tregs were sorted from PBMCs. CDR1 is LNHDA and CDR2 is SQIVND in the germline V gene (reference sequence). V lost 7 bases and J 3 bases, leaving 17 bases between the germline ends. The CDR3 spans 15 residues. This entry is derived from a study of Tregs in tolerant kidney transplant recipients. Study results and caveats: Few patients were studied, so findings need validation in larger groups. Tolerant patients' donor-specific Tregs expanded beyond overall Tregs, suggesting antigen-driven growth. Some patients' samples used different primers over time, so nucleotide sequences weren't comparable.

Assay: immunoSEQ multiplex PCR; the TCRdb copy retains only in-frame clones and omits some. The sample carries about 94,000 clones, approximately 93% recorded once. The TCR was taken from a human donor who received a combined kidney and bone marrow transplant. V usage is TRBV19 and J usage is TRBJ2-3; perhaps TRBD1 as D (5 bases). Sequences were derived from CD4+ T cells from blood, sampled before the transplant. CDR3: CASTPRGLSTDTQYF. In DNA form, the CDR3 reads TGTGCCAGTACCCCTAGGGGTTTAAGTACAGATACGCAGTATTTT.